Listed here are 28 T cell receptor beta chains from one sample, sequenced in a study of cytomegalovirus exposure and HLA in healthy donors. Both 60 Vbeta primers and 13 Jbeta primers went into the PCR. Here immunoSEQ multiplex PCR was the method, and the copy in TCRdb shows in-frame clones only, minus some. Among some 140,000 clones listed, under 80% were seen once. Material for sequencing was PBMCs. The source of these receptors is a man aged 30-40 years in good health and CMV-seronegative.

CDR3 DNA: TGTGCCAGCAGCCTTGGACAGGGGAGCAAGCCCCAGCATTTT. This sequence encodes CASSLGQGSKPQHF. The rearrangement joins TRBV28 to TRBJ1-5; 9 bases align to TRBD1. CDR3 length: 14 amino acids. CDR1 MDHEN and CDR2 SYDVKM come from the germline V gene. V gave up 6 bases and J gave up 8 bases; unmatched junction bases: 8.

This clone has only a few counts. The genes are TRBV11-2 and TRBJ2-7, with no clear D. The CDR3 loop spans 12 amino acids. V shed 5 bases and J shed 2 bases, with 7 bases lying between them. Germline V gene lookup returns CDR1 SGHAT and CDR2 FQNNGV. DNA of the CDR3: TGTGCCAGCAGCCATAACACCTACGAGCAGTACTTC. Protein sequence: CASSHNTYEQYF.

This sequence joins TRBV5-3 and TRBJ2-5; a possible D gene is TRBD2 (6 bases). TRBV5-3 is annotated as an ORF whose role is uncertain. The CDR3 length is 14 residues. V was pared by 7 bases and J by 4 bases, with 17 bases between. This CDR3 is CARVDTSPGETQYF. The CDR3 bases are TGTGCCAGAGTTGATACTAGCCCTGGAGAGACCCAGTACTTC.

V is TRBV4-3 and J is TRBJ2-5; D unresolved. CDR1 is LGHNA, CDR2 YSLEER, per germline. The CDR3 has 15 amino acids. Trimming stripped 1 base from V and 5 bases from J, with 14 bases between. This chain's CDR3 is CASSQGPGFGETQYF. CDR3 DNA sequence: TGCGCCAGCAGCCAAGGACCCGGCTTCGGGGAGACCCAGTACTTC.

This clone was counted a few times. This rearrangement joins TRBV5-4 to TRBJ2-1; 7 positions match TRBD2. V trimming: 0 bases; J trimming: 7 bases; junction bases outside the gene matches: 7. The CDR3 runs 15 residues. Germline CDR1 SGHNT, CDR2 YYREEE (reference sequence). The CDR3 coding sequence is TGTGCCAGCAGCTTGGCCCCGGGGGGTCATAATGAGCAGTTCTTC. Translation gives CASSLAPGGHNEQFF.

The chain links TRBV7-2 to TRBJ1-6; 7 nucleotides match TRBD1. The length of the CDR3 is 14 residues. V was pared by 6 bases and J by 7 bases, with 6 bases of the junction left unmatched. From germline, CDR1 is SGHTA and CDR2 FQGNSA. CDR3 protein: CASSLRQGNSPLHF. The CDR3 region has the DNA TGTGCCAGCAGTCTCAGACAGGGAAATTCACCCCTCCACTTT.

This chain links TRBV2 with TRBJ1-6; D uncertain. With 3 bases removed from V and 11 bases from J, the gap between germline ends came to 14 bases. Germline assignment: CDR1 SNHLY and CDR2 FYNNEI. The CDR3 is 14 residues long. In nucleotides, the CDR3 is TGTGCCAGCAGTGATGGGCCCGTCCCACCACCCCTCCACTTT. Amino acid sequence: CASSDGPVPPPLHF.

Here the CDR3 reads CASSHRQAVGTDTQYF. The CDR3 DNA reads as TGTGCCAGCAGCCATCGACAGGCGGTGGGCACAGATACGCAGTATTTT. The chain carries TRBV7-6 and TRBJ2-3; D might be TRBD1 (6 bases). From germline, CDR1 is SGHVS and CDR2 FNYEAQ. The CDR3 has 16 amino acids. V lost 5 bases to trimming and J lost 1 base, with 16 bases between them. Complete variable domain (other parts from reference TRBV7-6 and TRBJ2-3): GAGVSQSPRYKVTKRGQDVALRCDPISGHVSLYWYRQALGQGPEFLTYFNYEAQQDKSGLPNDRFSAERPEGSISTLTIQRTEQRDSAMYRCASSHRQAVGTDTQYFGPGTRLTVL.

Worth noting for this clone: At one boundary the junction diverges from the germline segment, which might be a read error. The CDR3 reads CASSLGTEQSF. The CDR3 DNA reads as TGTGCCAGCAGCCTGGGGACTGAGCAGTCCTTC. This chain links TRBV14 with TRBJ2-7; D is possibly TRBD2 (6 bases). Germline V gene sequence: CDR1 SGHDN, CDR2 FVKESK. The CDR3 contains 11 residues.

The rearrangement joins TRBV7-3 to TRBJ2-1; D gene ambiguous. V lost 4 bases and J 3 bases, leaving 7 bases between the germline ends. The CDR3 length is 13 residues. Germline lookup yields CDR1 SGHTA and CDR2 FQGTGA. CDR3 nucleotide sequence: TGTGCCAGCAGCTCCAGTGGCTACAATGAGCAGTTCTTC. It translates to CASSSSGYNEQFF.

This CDR3 is CASSPPGGGVGETQYF. CDR3 nucleotides: TGTGCCAGCAGCCCCCCAGGCGGGGGGGTGGGAGAGACCCAGTACTTC. This chain connects TRBV5-4 to TRBJ2-5; 9 bases align to TRBD2. CDR1 and CDR2 from the germline V gene are SGHNT and YYREEE (reference sequence). The CDR3 runs to 16 residues. V trimming: 4 bases; J trimming: 4 bases; junction bases outside the gene matches: 11.

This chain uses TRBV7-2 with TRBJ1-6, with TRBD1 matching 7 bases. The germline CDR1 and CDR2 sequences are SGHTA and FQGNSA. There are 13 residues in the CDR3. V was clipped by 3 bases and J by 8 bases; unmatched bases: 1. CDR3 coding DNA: TGTGCCAGCAGCTTCGGACAGGATTCACCCCTCCACTTT. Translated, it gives CASSFGQDSPLHF.

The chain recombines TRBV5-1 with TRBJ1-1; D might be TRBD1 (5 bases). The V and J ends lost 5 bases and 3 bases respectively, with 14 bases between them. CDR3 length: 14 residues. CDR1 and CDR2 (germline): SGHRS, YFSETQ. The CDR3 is CASSYGRGYTEAFF. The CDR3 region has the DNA TGCGCCAGCAGTTACGGACGGGGGTACACTGAAGCTTTCTTT.

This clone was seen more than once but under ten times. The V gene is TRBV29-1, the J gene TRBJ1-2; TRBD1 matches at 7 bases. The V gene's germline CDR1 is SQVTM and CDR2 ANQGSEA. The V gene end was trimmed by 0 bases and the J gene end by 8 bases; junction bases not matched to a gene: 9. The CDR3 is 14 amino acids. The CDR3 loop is CSVEDLSGGSGYTF. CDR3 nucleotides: TGCAGCGTTGAAGATCTTTCAGGGGGATCGGGCTACACCTTC.

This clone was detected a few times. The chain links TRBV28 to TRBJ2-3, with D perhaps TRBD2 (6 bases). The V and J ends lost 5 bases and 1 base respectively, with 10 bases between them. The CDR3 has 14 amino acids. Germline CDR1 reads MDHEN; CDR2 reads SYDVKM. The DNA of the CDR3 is TGTGCCAGCAGTCGGGCGGGGCGCACAGATACGCAGTATTTT. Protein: CASSRAGRTDTQYF.

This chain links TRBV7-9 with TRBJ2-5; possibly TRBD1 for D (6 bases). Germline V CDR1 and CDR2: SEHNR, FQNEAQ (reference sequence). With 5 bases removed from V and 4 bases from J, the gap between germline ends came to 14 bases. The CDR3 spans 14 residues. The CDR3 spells CASSRSQGGETQYF. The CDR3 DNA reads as TGTGCCAGCAGCCGCTCACAGGGTGGAGAGACCCAGTACTTC.

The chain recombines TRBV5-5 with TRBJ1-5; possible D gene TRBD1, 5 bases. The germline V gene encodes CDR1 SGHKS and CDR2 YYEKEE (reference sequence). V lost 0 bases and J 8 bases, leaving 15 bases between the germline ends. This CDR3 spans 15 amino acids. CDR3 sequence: CASSLARTLGEPQHF. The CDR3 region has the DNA TGTGCCAGCAGCTTGGCCAGGACCTTAGGGGAGCCCCAGCATTTT.

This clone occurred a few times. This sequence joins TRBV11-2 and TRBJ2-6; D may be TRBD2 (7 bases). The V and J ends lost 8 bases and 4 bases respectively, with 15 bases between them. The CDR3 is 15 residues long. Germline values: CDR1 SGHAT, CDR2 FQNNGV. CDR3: CASGGAPRGANVLTF. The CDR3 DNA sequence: TGTGCCAGCGGGGGGGCCCCTAGGGGGGCCAACGTCCTGACTTTC. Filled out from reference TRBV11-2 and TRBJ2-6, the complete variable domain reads EAGVAQSPRYKIIEKRQSVAFWCNPISGHATLYWYQQILGQGPKLLIQFQNNGVVDDSQLPKDRFSAERLKGVDSTLKIQPAKLEDSAVYLCASGGAPRGANVLTFGAGSRLTVL.

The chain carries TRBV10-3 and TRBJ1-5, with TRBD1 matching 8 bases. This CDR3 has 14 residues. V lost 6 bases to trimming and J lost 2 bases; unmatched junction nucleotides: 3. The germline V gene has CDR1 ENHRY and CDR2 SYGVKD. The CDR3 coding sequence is TGTGCCATCAGCCCGGACAGGGGCAATCAGCCCCAGCATTTT. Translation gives CAISPDRGNQPQHF.

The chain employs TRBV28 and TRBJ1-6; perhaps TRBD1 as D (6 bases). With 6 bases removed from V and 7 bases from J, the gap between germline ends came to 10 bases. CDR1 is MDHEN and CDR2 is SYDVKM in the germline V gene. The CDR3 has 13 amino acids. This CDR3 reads CASSPDRNSPLHF. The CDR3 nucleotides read TGTGCCAGCAGCCCGGACAGAAATTCACCCCTCCACTTT.

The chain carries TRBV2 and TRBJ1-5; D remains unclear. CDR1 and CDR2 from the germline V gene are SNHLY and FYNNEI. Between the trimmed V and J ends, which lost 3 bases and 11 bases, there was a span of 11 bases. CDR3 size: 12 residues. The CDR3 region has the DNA TGTGCCAGCAGTGAGGATGGCGGGACCCAGCATTTT. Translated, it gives CASSEDGGTQHF. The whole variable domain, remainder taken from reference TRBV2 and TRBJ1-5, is EPEVTQTPSHQVTQMGQEVILRCVPISNHLYFYWYRQILGQKVEFLVSFYNNEISEKSEIFDDQFSVERPDGSNFTLKIRSTKLEDSAMYFCASSEDGGTQHFGDGTRLSIL.

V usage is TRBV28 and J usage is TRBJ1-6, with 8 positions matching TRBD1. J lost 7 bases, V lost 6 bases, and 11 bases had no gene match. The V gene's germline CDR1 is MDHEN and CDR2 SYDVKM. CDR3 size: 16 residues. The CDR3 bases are TGTGCCAGCAGAGCCCGGACAGGGAGCCGGAATTCACCCCTCCACTTT. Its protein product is CASRARTGSRNSPLHF.

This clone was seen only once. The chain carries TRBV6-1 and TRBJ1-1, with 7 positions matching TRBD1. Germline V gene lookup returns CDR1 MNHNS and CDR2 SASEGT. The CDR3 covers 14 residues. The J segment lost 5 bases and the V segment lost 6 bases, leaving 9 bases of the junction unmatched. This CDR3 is CASRTTGRETEAFF. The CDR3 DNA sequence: TGTGCCAGCAGGACGACAGGGAGAGAGACTGAAGCTTTCTTT.

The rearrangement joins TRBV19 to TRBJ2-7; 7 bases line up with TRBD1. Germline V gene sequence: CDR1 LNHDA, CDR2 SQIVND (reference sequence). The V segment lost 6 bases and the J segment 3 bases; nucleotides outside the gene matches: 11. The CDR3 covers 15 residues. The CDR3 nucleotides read TGTGCCAGTAGCCCGGGACAGACATTAAGCTACGAGCAGTACTTC. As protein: CASSPGQTLSYEQYF.

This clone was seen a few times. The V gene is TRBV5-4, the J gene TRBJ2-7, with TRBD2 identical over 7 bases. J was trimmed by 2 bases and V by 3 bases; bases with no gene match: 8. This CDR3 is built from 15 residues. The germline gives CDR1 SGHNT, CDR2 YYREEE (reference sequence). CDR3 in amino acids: CASSSGGLGAYEQYF. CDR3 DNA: TGTGCCAGCAGCTCGGGAGGTCTTGGGGCCTACGAGCAGTACTTC.

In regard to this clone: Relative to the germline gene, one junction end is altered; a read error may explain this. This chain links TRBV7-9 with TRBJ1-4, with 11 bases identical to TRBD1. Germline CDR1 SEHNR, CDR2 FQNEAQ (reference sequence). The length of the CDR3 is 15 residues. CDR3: CSSSLGTGGIEKLFF. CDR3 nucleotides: TGTTCCAGCAGCCTAGGGACAGGGGGAATTGAAAAACTGTTTTTT. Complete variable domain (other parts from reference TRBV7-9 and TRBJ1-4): DTGVSQNPRHKITKRGQNVTFRCDPISEHNRLYWYRQTLGQGPEFLTYFQNEAQLEKSRLLSDRFSAERPKGSFSTLEIQRTEQGDSAMYLCSSSLGTGGIEKLFFGSGTQLSVL.

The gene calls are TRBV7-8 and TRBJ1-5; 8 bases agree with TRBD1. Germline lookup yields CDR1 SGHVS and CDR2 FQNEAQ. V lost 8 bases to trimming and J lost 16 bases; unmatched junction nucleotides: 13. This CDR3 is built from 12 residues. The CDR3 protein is CASPPRWDRFHF. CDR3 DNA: TGTGCCAGCCCACCCCGGTGGGACAGGTTCCATTTT.

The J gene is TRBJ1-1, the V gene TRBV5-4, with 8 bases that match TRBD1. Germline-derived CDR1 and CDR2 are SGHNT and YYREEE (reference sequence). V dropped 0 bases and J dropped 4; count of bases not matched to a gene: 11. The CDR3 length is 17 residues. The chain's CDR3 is CASSLGEIRGQSTEAFF. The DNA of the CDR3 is TGTGCCAGCAGCTTGGGGGAAATCAGGGGGCAGAGCACTGAAGCTTTCTTT.